This entry lists 15 T cell receptor beta chains sequenced from one sample in a study of response to subunit inactivated influenza vaccine. A single record per CDR3 protein comes from TCRdb applying MiXCR to the RT-PCR reads. The data show more than 700,000 distinct CDR3 sequences, over 20% seen once. The starting material was PBMCs from blood, obtained less than 6 days after vaccination. The receptors derive from a man aged 45 to 65 who received an inactivated influenza vaccine.

This clonotype was observed a handful of times. The chain joins TRBV7-8 to TRBJ2-7; TRBD2 aligns across 11 bases. CDR3 size: 16 residues. Trimming took 4 bases from V and 1 from J; bases not matched to a gene: 6. Germline CDR1 is SGHVS and CDR2 is FQNEAQ. CDR3 sequence reads: CASSYSSGRTSYEQYF. CDR3 nucleotide sequence: TGTGCCAGCAGCTACTCTAGCGGGAGGACTTCCTACGAGCAGTACTTC.

This clonotype was seen only a few times. The chain employs TRBV5-1 and TRBJ2-7; D possibly corresponds to TRBD1 (8 bases). The CDR3 is made up of 14 amino acids. The germline V and J ends were trimmed by 7 bases and 4 bases, with 18 bases remaining between them. CDR1 and CDR2 from the germline V gene are SGHRS and YFSETQ. CDR3: CASGNRGGDYEQYF. DNA of the CDR3: TGCGCCAGCGGCAACAGGGGGGGAGATTACGAGCAGTACTTC.

This sequence joins TRBV9 and TRBJ1-2; 7 positions match TRBD1. CDR3 length: 15 residues. Trimming at V came to 4 bases and at J to 4 bases, leaving 10 bases not matched to a gene. CDR1 is SGDLS, CDR2 YYNGEE, per germline. CDR3 in DNA: TGTGCCAGCAGCACCCGAACGACAGGGATCTATGGCTACACCTTC. Amino acid sequence: CASSTRTTGIYGYTF. The whole variable domain, remainder taken from reference TRBV9 and TRBJ1-2, is DSGVTQTPKHLITATGQRVTLRCSPRSGDLSVYWYQQSLDQGLQFLIQYYNGEERAKGNILERFSAQQFPDLHSELNLSSLELGDSALYFCASSTRTTGIYGYTFGSGTRLTVV.

V gene TRBV11-2 combines with J gene TRBJ2-1; weak D call: TRBD1 (6 bases). V was pared by 2 bases and J by 5 bases, with 22 bases between. The germline V gene encodes CDR1 SGHAT and CDR2 FQNNGV. This CDR3 contains 18 residues. The CDR3 sequence: CASSLQGFGGLGDNEQFF. In nucleotides, the CDR3 is TGTGCCAGCAGCTTACAGGGGTTCGGCGGCCTGGGGGACAATGAGCAGTTCTTC.

This clonotype appeared a few times. V and J are TRBV10-3 and TRBJ2-1; 9 bases align to TRBD2. Trimming removed 11 bases from V and 5 bases from J; junction bases left unmatched: 7. CDR3 length equals 13 residues. Germline V gene lookup returns CDR1 ENHRY and CDR2 SYGVKD. CDR3 residues: CAAAREGHNEQFF. The CDR3 DNA is TGTGCCGCCGCGCGGGAGGGACACAATGAGCAGTTCTTC.

This clonotype has a handful of counts. The chain combines TRBV27 with TRBJ2-6, with D tentatively TRBD1 (6 bases). From germline, CDR1 is MNHEY and CDR2 SMNVEV (reference sequence). The CDR3 extends over 15 amino acids. V lost 5 bases and J lost 0, with 8 bases in between. This chain's CDR3 is CASSRDNSGANVLTF. The DNA for the CDR3 is TGTGCCAGCAGTCGGGACAACTCTGGGGCCAACGTCCTGACTTTC.

This clonotype was recorded at least ten times. V gene TRBV29-1 combines with J gene TRBJ2-7; tentatively, D is TRBD1 (6 bases). The V end was cut by 6 bases, the J end by 3 bases, with 15 bases between. The CDR3 contains 13 residues. Looked up from germline, CDR1 is SQVTM and CDR2 is ANQGSEA. CDR3 in DNA: TGCAGCGTCTCAATGGGGGCCGGCTACGAGCAGTACTTC. Translation: CSVSMGAGYEQYF.

The chain has TRBV28 and TRBJ2-1; D is perhaps TRBD1 (6 bases). From germline, CDR1 is MDHEN and CDR2 SYDVKM. This CDR3 is 14 amino acids long. Trimming took 5 bases from V and 10 from J, leaving 18 bases between them. The CDR3 loop is CASSPDLTGTEQFF. DNA for the CDR3: TGTGCCAGCAGTCCCGACCTAACAGGGACCGAGCAGTTCTTC.

Ten or more counts support this clonotype. The CDR3 region is CASSPSGGNTEAFF. CDR3 DNA: TGCGCCAGCAGCCCCTCTGGAGGGAACACTGAAGCTTTCTTT. The chain combines TRBV5-1 with TRBJ1-1; D is undetermined. Germline V gives CDR1 SGHRS, CDR2 YFSETQ. This CDR3 region has 14 residues. Trimming pared 4 bases from V and 1 base from J, leaving 11 bases between.

With regard to this clonotype: The junction departs from germline at one end; a sequencing error may be responsible. This chain connects TRBV7-7 to TRBJ2-7; D perhaps matches TRBD2 (5 bases). The CDR3 spans 13 residues. The V gene's germline CDR1 is SSHAT and CDR2 FNYEAQ (reference sequence). CDR3 residues: CASSLAQEYEQYF. For the CDR3, the DNA is TGTGCTAGCAGCTTAGCGCAAGAGTACGAGCAGTACTTC.

This clonotype was picked up many times. The rearrangement joins TRBV20-1 to TRBJ2-1; TRBD2 aligns across 9 bases. Germline trimming cut 0 bases from V and 4 bases from J; bases unmatched to any gene: 1. The CDR3 loop spans 14 amino acids. Germline CDR1 is DFQATT and CDR2 is SNEGSKA (reference sequence). The CDR3 sequence is CSAREGLAYNEQFF. For the CDR3, the DNA is TGCAGTGCTAGAGAAGGACTAGCGTACAATGAGCAGTTCTTC.

The chain has TRBV27 and TRBJ2-1; 12 bases are a match to TRBD1. CDR1 is MNHEY, CDR2 SMNVEV, per germline (reference sequence). V was clipped by 4 bases and J by 3 bases; unmatched bases: 7. The CDR3 is 17 residues long. CDR3 DNA: TGTGCCAGCAGTTACCGGGACAGGGGGCCGTTCTACAATGAGCAGTTCTTC. It specifies CASSYRDRGPFYNEQFF.

In this sample, this clonotype turned up a few times. V and J are TRBV5-4 and TRBJ1-2; D uncertain. The CDR3 is 14 residues long. Germline CDR1 and CDR2: SGHNT and YYREEE (reference sequence). V dropped 4 bases and J dropped 0 bases, with 10 bases sitting between them. This chain's CDR3 is CASSLPGTNYGYTF. CDR3 DNA sequence: TGTGCCAGCAGCCTGCCGGGGACTAACTATGGCTACACCTTC.

The chain couples TRBV29-1 to TRBJ2-3; TRBD1 matches at 7 bases. The junction had 12 bases not matched to a gene; V was cut back by 5 bases and J by 4 bases. From germline, CDR1 is SQVTM and CDR2 ANQGSEA. The CDR3 contains 15 residues. The chain's CDR3 is CSVITGEGDSDTQYF. CDR3 DNA sequence: TGCAGCGTTATAACAGGGGAAGGTGACTCAGATACGCAGTATTTT.

This clonotype was detected a few times. The chain couples TRBV4-3 to TRBJ2-6; 13 bases are shared with TRBD2. In germline, CDR1 is LGHNA, CDR2 YSLEER. V gave up 3 bases and J gave up 4 bases; unmatched junction bases: 6. The CDR3 covers 18 residues. CDR3 DNA: TGCGCCAGCAGCCAGAAACTAGCGGGAGGGGCCGGGGCCAACGTCCTGACTTTC. Translated, it gives CASSQKLAGGAGANVLTF.